The 21 T cell receptor beta chains below come from one sample, sequenced in a study of graft-versus-host responses after intestinal transplantation. Their antigens remain unidentified. The protocol was immunoSEQ multiplex PCR, while the TCRdb copy is restricted to in-frame clones and leaves out a portion. The repertoire includes about 64,000 clones, 90% to 95% of them detected once, and about 1.8% sits in the top ten. The input for sequencing was unstimulated CD8+ T cells sorted from spleen or lymph node cells, taken before transplant. The receptors originated from a human donor who was the organ donor for an intestinal transplant.

This chain uses TRBV4-3 with TRBJ2-7; D might be TRBD1 (5 bases). The CDR3 runs to 18 residues. Germline lookup yields CDR1 LGHNA and CDR2 YSLEER. V was shortened by 0 bases and J by 1 base, with 19 bases between the two germline ends. This chain's CDR3 is CASSQDRAPTGVSYEQYF. CDR3 nucleotides: TGCGCCAGCAGCCAAGATAGGGCCCCCACAGGTGTATCCTACGAGCAGTACTTC.

This chain connects TRBV28 to TRBJ2-7, with 7 bases matching TRBD2. Germline V gene lookup returns CDR1 MDHEN and CDR2 SYDVKM. The CDR3 spans 14 residues. Losses at the gene ends were 5 bases for V and 3 bases for J; bases not matched to a gene: 7. The CDR3 coding sequence is TGTGCCAGCAGTCCCCCCACGGGGGGCTACGAGCAGTACTTC. Protein product: CASSPPTGGYEQYF.

This CDR3 reads CASSLAPGLAVARDNEQFF. The CDR3 DNA follows: TGTGCCAGCAGCTTAGCGCCGGGACTAGCGGTCGCAAGGGATAATGAGCAGTTCTTC. The chain couples TRBV7-8 to TRBJ2-1; 11 nucleotides line up with TRBD2. Germline values: CDR1 SGHVS, CDR2 FQNEAQ. The CDR3 is 19 amino acids. V dropped 0 bases and J dropped 7; count of bases not matched to a gene: 14.

A single count supports this clone. This chain uses TRBV7-9 with TRBJ2-7; 7 bases map to TRBD2. J gave up 7 bases and V 5 bases, and 8 bases lay outside the gene matches. This CDR3 spans 13 amino acids. The germline gives CDR1 SEHNR, CDR2 FQNEAQ (reference sequence). CDR3 sequence (DNA): TGTGCCAGCAGCGTCTCCGGGGGGTTGGAGCAGTACTTC. It codes for CASSVSGGLEQYF. Together with reference TRBV7-9 and TRBJ2-7, the CDR3 gives the full variable domain: DTGVSQNPRHKITKRGQNVTFRCDPISEHNRLYWYRQTLGQGPEFLTYFQNEAQLEKSRLLSDRFSAERPKGSFSTLEIQRTEQGDSAMYLCASSVSGGLEQYFGPGTRLTVT.

V and J are TRBV27 and TRBJ2-7, with a tentative D call TRBD2 (6 bases). This CDR3 is 15 amino acids long. Trimming shortened V by 5 bases and J by 4 bases, and 18 bases separated the two germline ends. The germline V gene has CDR1 MNHEY and CDR2 SMNVEV (reference sequence). This CDR3 is CASSRAGLLLYEQYF. In DNA form, the CDR3 reads TGTGCCAGCAGTCGCGCGGGACTCCTGTTATACGAGCAGTACTTC.

The chain carries TRBV7-6 and TRBJ2-7; TRBD1 agrees at 8 bases. After removal of 5 bases from V and 3 bases from J, the junction contained 3 bases not matched to a gene. CDR1 and CDR2 from the germline V gene are SGHVS and FNYEAQ. This CDR3 is built from 13 residues. CDR3 protein: CASSRDRIYEQYF. Written as DNA, the CDR3 is TGTGCCAGCAGCCGGGACAGGATCTACGAGCAGTACTTC.

The chain is built from TRBV5-6 and TRBJ2-1; D is uncertain. The CDR3 runs to 16 residues. V was cut by 3 bases and J by 0 bases, with 13 bases left in between. CDR1 is SGHDT and CDR2 is YYEEEE in the germline V gene. CDR3 bases: TGTGCCAGCAGCTCCAACCCCGGCGGCTCCTACAATGAGCAGTTCTTC. It encodes CASSSNPGGSYNEQFF.

J is TRBJ2-5 and V is TRBV19, with TRBD2 identical over 8 bases. Trimming removed 4 bases from V and 4 bases from J; junction bases left unmatched: 5. CDR1 and CDR2 from the germline V gene are LNHDA and SQIVND (reference sequence). The CDR3 length is 14 residues. CDR3 sequence reads: CASSTSGGGETQYF. CDR3 in DNA: TGTGCCAGTAGTACCAGCGGGGGTGGAGAGACCCAGTACTTC.

This clone was picked up a small number of times. The V call is TRBV6-4, the J call TRBJ2-2, with TRBD1 matching over 7 bases. Losses at the gene ends were 3 bases for V and 3 bases for J; bases not matched to a gene: 1. The germline gives CDR1 MRHNA, CDR2 SNTAGT. The CDR3 length is 14 residues. CDR3: CASSEGTDTGELFF. The CDR3 coding sequence is TGTGCCAGCAGTGAAGGGACAGACACCGGGGAGCTGTTTTTT.

V gene TRBV4-1 combines with J gene TRBJ1-2; no reliable D call. The CDR3 is made up of 14 amino acids. Germline assignment: CDR1 MGHRA and CDR2 YSYEKL. The V end lost 0 bases, the J end lost 5 bases, and 10 bases lay between the germline ends. CDR3 residues: CASSQDTTGYGYTF. CDR3 nucleotides: TGCGCCAGCAGCCAAGATACGACCGGGTATGGCTACACCTTC.

The V call is TRBV7-6, the J call TRBJ2-5; 8 bases map to TRBD2. The trim removed 3 bases at V and 5 bases at J, leaving 17 bases unmatched. Germline loops: CDR1 SGHVS, CDR2 FNYEAQ. The length of the CDR3 is 18 residues. In DNA, the CDR3 is TGTGCCAGCAGCTTCGCGTGGTCATCTCGGGAGGGTAGGGAGACCCAGTACTTC. It translates to CASSFAWSSREGRETQYF.

This chain uses TRBV28 with TRBJ1-4; D is undetermined. Germline CDR1 and CDR2: MDHEN and SYDVKM. The CDR3 length is 15 residues. V lost 4 bases to trimming and J lost 0 bases, with 9 bases between them. CDR3 amino acids: CASSSIRATNEKLFF. CDR3 DNA: TGTGCCAGCAGTTCCATTAGAGCAACTAATGAAAAACTGTTTTTT.

The genes are TRBV29-1 and TRBJ2-1, with 9 nucleotides matching TRBD1. CDR3 size: 14 residues. V shed 4 bases and J 8 bases; nucleotides not matched to a gene: 9. Looked up from germline, CDR1 is SQVTM and CDR2 is ANQGSEA. The CDR3 DNA is TGCAGCGTTGTTTTAGGACAGGGGTTCGATGAGCAGTTCTTC. Encoded protein: CSVVLGQGFDEQFF.

This rearrangement joins TRBV28 to TRBJ2-7, with D maybe TRBD1 (6 bases). CDR1 and CDR2 (germline): MDHEN, SYDVKM. Deletions cut 6 bases from V and 0 bases from J, with 15 bases between. The CDR3 sequence is 15 residues long. The CDR3 DNA sequence: TGTGCCAGCAGCCTGTCCGGACAGAGCTCCTACGAGCAGTACTTC. It yields the protein CASSLSGQSSYEQYF.

V and J are TRBV4-1 and TRBJ1-5; TRBD1 agrees at 8 bases. Germline CDR1 MGHRA, CDR2 YSYEKL. This CDR3 is 15 amino acids long. V lost 1 base and J lost 5; bases outside the gene matches: 4. CDR3 nucleotides: TGCGCCAGCAGCCAAGTACAGGGGGTAGATCAGCCCCAGCATTTT. This encodes CASSQVQGVDQPQHF.

The chain has TRBV11-1 and TRBJ2-5, with D perhaps TRBD2 (6 bases). From germline, CDR1 is SGHAT and CDR2 FQDESV (reference sequence). This CDR3 is 16 amino acids long. Trimming removed 3 bases from V and 9 bases from J, with 23 bases in between. CDR3 nucleotides: TGTGCCAGCAGCTTCTTCGGGTTCCATCGATCGGGGGCCCAGTACTTC. Protein: CASSFFGFHRSGAQYF.

The chain carries TRBV5-6 and TRBJ2-1, with 8 bases identical to TRBD2. The CDR3 is 14 residues long. Germline V gene lookup returns CDR1 SGHDT and CDR2 YYEEEE. V shed 7 bases and J 7 bases; nucleotides not matched to a gene: 10. The CDR3 reads CASHTQRERNEQFF. The CDR3, as DNA: TGTGCCAGCCATACCCAGCGGGAGCGGAATGAGCAGTTCTTC.

J is TRBJ2-4 and V is TRBV9, with 12 bases lining up with TRBD2. The ends lost 3 bases at V and 1 base at J; junction bases unmatched: 8. CDR3 length: 18 amino acids. Germline CDR1 is SGDLS and CDR2 is YYNGEE. CDR3 in DNA: TGTGCCAGCAGCGGGCTAGCGGGAGGGCCGGGGGCCAAAAACATTCAGTACTTC. Translation gives CASSGLAGGPGAKNIQYF.

The rearrangement joins TRBV5-1 to TRBJ1-2; D not certain. This CDR3 region has 11 residues. The germline V gene has CDR1 SGHRS and CDR2 YFSETQ. V dropped 4 bases and J dropped 5 bases, with 6 bases sitting between them. For the CDR3, the DNA is TGCGCCAGCAGCGGAGGGTATGGCTACACCTTC. It encodes CASSGGYGYTF.

The chain recombines TRBV7-3 with TRBJ1-1, with a weak D call TRBD1 (6 bases). In germline, CDR1 is SGHTA, CDR2 FQGTGA. Trimming stripped 5 bases from V and 1 base from J, with 17 bases between. The CDR3 runs 16 residues. Written as DNA, the CDR3 is TGTGCCAGCAGCCCTTACCCGGGACATACGAACACTGAAGCTTTCTTT. Protein: CASSPYPGHTNTEAFF.

The chain has TRBV5-1 and TRBJ1-4; 7 bases agree with TRBD1. This CDR3 has 16 amino acids. With 3 bases clipped from V and 10 bases from J, the junction kept 15 bases outside the gene matches. Germline values: CDR1 SGHRS, CDR2 YFSETQ. The CDR3 reads CASSSEKRQGWRKLFF. CDR3 coding DNA: TGCGCCAGCAGCTCGGAGAAAAGACAGGGATGGCGAAAACTGTTTTTT.